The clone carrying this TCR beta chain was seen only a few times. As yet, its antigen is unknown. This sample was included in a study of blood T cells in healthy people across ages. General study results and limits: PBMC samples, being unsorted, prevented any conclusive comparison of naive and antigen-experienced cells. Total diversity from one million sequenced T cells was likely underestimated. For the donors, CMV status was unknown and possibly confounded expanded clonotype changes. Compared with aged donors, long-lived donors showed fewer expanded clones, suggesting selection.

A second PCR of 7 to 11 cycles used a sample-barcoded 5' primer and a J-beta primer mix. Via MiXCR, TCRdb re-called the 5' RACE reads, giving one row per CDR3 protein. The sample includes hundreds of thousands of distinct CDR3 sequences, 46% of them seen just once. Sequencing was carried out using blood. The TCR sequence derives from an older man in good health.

The CDR3: CASSESDSGANVLTF. As DNA, the CDR3 is TGTGCCAGCAGTGAGTCTGACTCTGGGGCCAACGTCCTGACTTTC. The chain uses TRBV6-1 and TRBJ2-6; D unresolved. V shed 3 bases and J shed 0 bases, with 6 bases lying between them. CDR1 is MNHNS and CDR2 is SASEGT in the germline V gene. This CDR3 is 15 amino acids long.